One sample yielded the 8 T cell receptor beta chains listed below, sequenced in a study of blood T cell repertoires in COVID-19. The assay was immunoSEQ multiplex PCR, and TCRdb's table has in-frame clones only and misses some. The data show about 140,000 clones, less than 80% seen once. Source material: peripheral blood. The origin of the receptors is a man in his sixties with acute or convalescent COVID-19.

This chain links TRBV6-5 with TRBJ1-2; D is ambiguous. This CDR3 region has 15 residues. V gave up 5 bases and J gave up 1 base, with 14 bases separating them. Germline assignment: CDR1 MNHEY and CDR2 SVGAGI. The CDR3 bases are TGTGCCAGCAGTCTATGGAGGACCGGTAACTATGGCTACACCTTC. It codes for CASSLWRTGNYGYTF.

J is TRBJ1-1 and V is TRBV24-1, with TRBD1 as a possible D gene (6 bases). The CDR3 is made up of 14 amino acids. Trimming pared 5 bases from V and 2 bases from J, leaving 11 bases between. Germline V lookup: CDR1 KGHDR, CDR2 SFDVKD. DNA of the CDR3: TGTGCCACCAGTGCAGGGGCAGTCAACACTGAAGCTTTCTTT. Amino acid sequence: CATSAGAVNTEAFF.

On this clone itself: The sample carries other DNA sequences with the same CDR3. The rearrangement joins TRBV19 to TRBJ1-5; D possibly corresponds to TRBD1 (5 bases). Germline CDR1 and CDR2: LNHDA and SQIVND (reference sequence). Between the trimmed V and J ends, which lost 5 bases and 2 bases, there was a span of 10 bases. This CDR3 is 14 amino acids long. The CDR3 protein is CASSGTGGNQPQHF. CDR3 sequence (DNA): TGTGCCAGTAGTGGCACGGGGGGCAATCAGCCCCAGCATTTT.

The gene calls are TRBV20-1 and TRBJ2-5; no firm D call. V was trimmed by 8 bases and J by 5 bases, leaving 9 bases between them. Germline-derived CDR1 and CDR2 are DFQATT and SNEGSKA (reference sequence). This CDR3 region has 10 residues. DNA for the CDR3: TGCAGTTCGGTCGGGGAGACCCAGTACTTC. Its translation: CSSVGETQYF.

There are many counts of this clone. The chain links TRBV5-1 to TRBJ1-2; 7 bases line up with TRBD1. This CDR3 contains 12 residues. The junction had 5 bases not matched to a gene; V was cut back by 4 bases and J by 8 bases. CDR1 and CDR2 from the germline V gene are SGHRS and YFSETQ. The CDR3 DNA follows: TGCGCCAGCAGCCCGACAGGGAGCGGCTACACCTTC. It is translated as CASSPTGSGYTF. Using reference TRBV5-1 and TRBJ1-2 for the parts outside the CDR3, the full variable domain is KAGVTQTPRYLIKTRGQQVTLSCSPISGHRSVSWYQQTPGQGLQFLFEYFSETQRNKGNFPGRFSGRQFSNSRSEMNVSTLELGDSALYLCASSPTGSGYTFGSGTRLTVV.

DNA for the CDR3: TGTGCCAGCTCACCGGACAGGGGGTGGGAAGCTTTCTTT. Translation gives CASSPDRGWEAFF. The rearrangement joins TRBV18 to TRBJ1-1; TRBD1 agrees at 10 bases. V dropped 3 bases and J dropped 8; count of bases not matched to a gene: 3. This CDR3 is built from 13 residues. Germline values: CDR1 KGHSH, CDR2 LQKENI.

The V and J genes are TRBV7-2 and TRBJ1-2, with D perhaps matching TRBD1 (6 bases). From germline, CDR1 is SGHTA and CDR2 FQGNSA. Trimming pared 8 bases from V and 8 bases from J, leaving 21 bases between. This CDR3 has 14 residues. The CDR3 sequence is CASATDSPLGGYTF. DNA of the CDR3: TGTGCCAGCGCGACGGACAGTCCCCTTGGAGGCTACACCTTC.

CDR3 residues: CASSIVQGMGRNQPQHF. CDR3 DNA: TGTGCCAGTAGTATAGTTCAGGGGATGGGGCGCAATCAGCCCCAGCATTTT. This chain joins TRBV19 and TRBJ1-5, with D possibly TRBD1 on 6 matching bases. V was cut by 1 base and J by 2 bases, with 15 bases left in between. Germline V CDR1 and CDR2: LNHDA, SQIVND (reference sequence). The CDR3 is 17 residues long.